The entry below gives a single TCR beta chain sequence along with its context. The sample comes from a study of cytomegalovirus exposure and HLA in healthy donors. The wider study: The 130 or so validation repertoires were reported in a later analysis to have been generated on the same platform as the roughly 670 first-cohort repertoires.

V was shortened by 0 bases and J by 8 bases, with 6 bases between the two germline ends. Germline assignment: CDR1 SGHDT and CDR2 YYEEEE. The CDR3 is 12 amino acids. TCRdb keeps only in-frame clones here, not all; method: immunoSEQ multiplex PCR. This sample has a few hundred thousand clones, with roughly 88% found just once. The material sequenced was PBMCs. The chain links TRBV5-6 to TRBJ2-1; D gene ambiguous. The receptor was derived from a woman aged 25 to 39 in good health and CMV-seronegative. DNA for the CDR3: TGTGCCAGCAGCTTGGGACGGCATGAGCAGTTCTTC. Translation gives CASSLGRHEQFF.